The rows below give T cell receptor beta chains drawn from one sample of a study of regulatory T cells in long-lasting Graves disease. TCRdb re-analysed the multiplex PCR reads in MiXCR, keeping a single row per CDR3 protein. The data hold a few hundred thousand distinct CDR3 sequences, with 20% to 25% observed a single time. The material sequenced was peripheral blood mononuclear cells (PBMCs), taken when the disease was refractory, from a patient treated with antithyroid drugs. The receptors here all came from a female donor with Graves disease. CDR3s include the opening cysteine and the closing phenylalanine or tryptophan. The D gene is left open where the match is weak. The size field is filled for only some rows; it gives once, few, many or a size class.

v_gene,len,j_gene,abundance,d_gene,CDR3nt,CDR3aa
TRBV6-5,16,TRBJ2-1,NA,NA,TGTGCCAGCAGTTACTCGGGTGGGCAGGGCTACAATGAGCAGTTCTTC,CASSYSGGQGYNEQFF
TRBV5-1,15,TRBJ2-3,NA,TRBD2,TGCGCCAGCAGCCTGACTAGCAGATACACAGATACGCAGTATTTT,CASSLTSRYTDTQYF
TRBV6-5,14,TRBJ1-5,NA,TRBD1,TGTGCCAGCAGTTACATGGACAGGGGTCAGCCCCAGCATTTT,CASSYMDRGQPQHF
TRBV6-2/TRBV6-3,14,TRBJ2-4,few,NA,TGTGCCAGCATTAAAACACCTGGTTTAAACATTCAGTACTTC,CASIKTPGLNIQYF
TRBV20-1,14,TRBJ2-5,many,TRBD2,TGCAGTGCTAGAGAGGGGGGGGGTTTCGAGACCCAGTACTTC,CSAREGGGFETQYF
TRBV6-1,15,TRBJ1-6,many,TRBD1,TGTGCCAGCAACCCAGGGACAGGGCAAAATTCACCCCTCCACTTT,CASNPGTGQNSPLHF
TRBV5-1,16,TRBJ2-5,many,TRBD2,TGCGCCAGCAGCTTGCGCCCGGGACTAGGTTTCGAGACCCAGTACTTC,CASSLRPGLGFETQYF
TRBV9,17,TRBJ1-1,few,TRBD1,TGTGCCAGCAGCCTTCTGCCCGGGACAGGGGGAGGGACTGAAGCTTTCTTT,CASSLLPGTGGGTEAFF
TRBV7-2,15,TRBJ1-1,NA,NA,TGTGCCAGCAGCTTATCTGTATCAATGAACACTGAAGCTTTCTTT,CASSLSVSMNTEAFF
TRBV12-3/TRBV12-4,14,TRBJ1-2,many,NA,TGTGCCAGCAGCCGTAATCTCCACGATAGAGGCTACACCTTC,CASSRNLHDRGYTF
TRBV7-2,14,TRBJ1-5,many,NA,TGTGCCAGCAGCCTAAGACAGATCAATCAGCCCCAGCATTTT,CASSLRQINQPQHF
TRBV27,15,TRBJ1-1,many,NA,TGTGCCAGCAGTTTATCTGTACAGGGGAACACTGAAGCTTTCTTT,CASSLSVQGNTEAFF
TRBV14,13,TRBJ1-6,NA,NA,TGTGCCAGCAGCCAAGCTCACCATTCACCCCTCCACTTT,CASSQAHHSPLHF
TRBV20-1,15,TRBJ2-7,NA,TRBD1,TGCAGTGCTAGAGGGCCGGGACAGGGGAACCACGAGCAGTACTTC,CSARGPGQGNHEQYF
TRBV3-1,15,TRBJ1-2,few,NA,TGTGCCAGCAGCCAAGAAGGGTCGAGTAACTATGGCTACACCTTC,CASSQEGSSNYGYTF
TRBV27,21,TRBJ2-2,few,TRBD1,TGTGCCAGCAGTTTCGACAGGGGGCCCTCCAGGCGGGAGCACGGAACCGGGGAGCTGTTTTTT,CASSFDRGPSRREHGTGELFF